Only a few counts were recorded for the clone carrying this T cell receptor beta chain. Antigen: not known. The trim removed 3 bases at V and 0 bases at J, leaving 4 bases unmatched. Germline-derived CDR1 and CDR2 are MGHRA and YSYEKL. The CDR3 extends over 16 amino acids. The record originates from a study of T-cell memory formation after mild COVID-19. Turning to the study itself: The TCR clusters were mostly specific to one donor. Overall study results and limits: Clones from the second wave (peaking day 37) had unconfirmed SARS-CoV-2 specificity.

A single record per CDR3 protein comes from TCRdb applying MiXCR to the 5' RACE reads. The table records about 290,000 distinct CDR3 sequences, 18% of them present only once. This TCR was sampled from a young man who had mild COVID-19 (a few samples of this study predate the infection). Cell type and time point are not known. J is TRBJ1-5 and V is TRBV4-1, with 8 bases identical to TRBD1. The sample consisted of PBMCs or a T cell subset sorted from them (not recorded which). CDR3 in DNA: TGCGCCAGCAGCCACTGGACAGGGATTAGCAATCAGCCCCAGCATTTT. It codes for CASSHWTGISNQPQHF.